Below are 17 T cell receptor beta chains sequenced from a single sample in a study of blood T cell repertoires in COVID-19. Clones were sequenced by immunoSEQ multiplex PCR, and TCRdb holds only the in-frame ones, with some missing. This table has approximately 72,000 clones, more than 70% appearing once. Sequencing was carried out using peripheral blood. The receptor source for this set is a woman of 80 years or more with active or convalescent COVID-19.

The CDR3 DNA follows: TGTGCCAGCTCAGCGTCGACAGGGGGCTCCTACGAGCAGTACTTC. Protein sequence: CASSASTGGSYEQYF. The chain carries TRBV18 and TRBJ2-7; 9 bases agree with TRBD1. The CDR3 totals 15 residues. CDR1 and CDR2 (germline): KGHSH, LQKENI. Trimming at V came to 5 bases and at J to 0 bases, leaving 5 bases not matched to a gene.

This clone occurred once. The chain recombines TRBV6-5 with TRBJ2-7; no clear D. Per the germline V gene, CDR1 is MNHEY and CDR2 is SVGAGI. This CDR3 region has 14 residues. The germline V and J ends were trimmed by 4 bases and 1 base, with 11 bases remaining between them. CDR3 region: CASSWRFGSYEQYF. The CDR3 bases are TGTGCCAGCAGTTGGCGGTTCGGATCCTACGAGCAGTACTTC.

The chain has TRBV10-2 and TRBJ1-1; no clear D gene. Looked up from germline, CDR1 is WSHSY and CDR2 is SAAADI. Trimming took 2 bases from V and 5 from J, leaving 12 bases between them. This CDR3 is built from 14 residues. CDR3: CASSEVPGRTEAFF. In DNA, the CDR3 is TGCGCCAGCAGTGAGGTTCCCGGGAGGACTGAAGCTTTCTTT.

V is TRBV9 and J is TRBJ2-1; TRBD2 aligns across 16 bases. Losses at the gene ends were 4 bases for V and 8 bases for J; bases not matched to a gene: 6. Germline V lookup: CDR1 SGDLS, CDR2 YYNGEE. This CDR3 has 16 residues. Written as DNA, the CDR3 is TGTGCCAGCAGCCCAATGGGACTAGCGGGGGGGCATGAGCAGTTCTTC. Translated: CASSPMGLAGGHEQFF.

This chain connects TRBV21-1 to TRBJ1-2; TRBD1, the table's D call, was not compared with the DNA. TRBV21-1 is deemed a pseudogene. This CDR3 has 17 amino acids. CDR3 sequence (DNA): TGTGCCAGCAGCAAAGTTTTCTCGACAGCCGGGCTCTATGGCTACACCTTC. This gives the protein CASSKVFSTAGLYGYTF.

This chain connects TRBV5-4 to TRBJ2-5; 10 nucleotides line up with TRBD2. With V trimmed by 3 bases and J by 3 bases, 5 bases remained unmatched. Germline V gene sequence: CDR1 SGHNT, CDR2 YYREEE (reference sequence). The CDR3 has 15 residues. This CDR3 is CASSSDGLAEETQYF. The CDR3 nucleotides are TGTGCCAGCAGCTCAGACGGACTAGCGGAAGAGACCCAGTACTTC.

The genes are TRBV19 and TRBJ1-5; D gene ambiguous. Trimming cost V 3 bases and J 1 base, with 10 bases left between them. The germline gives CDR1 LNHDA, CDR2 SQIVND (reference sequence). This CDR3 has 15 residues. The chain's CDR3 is CASSMGRVSNQPQHF. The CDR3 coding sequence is TGTGCCAGTAGTATGGGGAGGGTAAGCAATCAGCCCCAGCATTTT.

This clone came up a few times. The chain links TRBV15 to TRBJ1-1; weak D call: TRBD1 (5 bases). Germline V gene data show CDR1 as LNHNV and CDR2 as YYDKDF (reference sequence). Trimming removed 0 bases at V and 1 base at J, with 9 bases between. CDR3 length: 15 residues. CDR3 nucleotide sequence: TGTGCCACCAGCAGAGAAGCGGGGGGGAACACTGAAGCTTTCTTT. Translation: CATSREAGGNTEAFF.

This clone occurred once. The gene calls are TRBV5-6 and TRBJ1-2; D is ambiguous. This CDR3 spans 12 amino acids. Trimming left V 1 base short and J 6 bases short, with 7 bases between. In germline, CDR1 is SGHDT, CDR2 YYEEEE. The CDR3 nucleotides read TGTGCCAGCAGCTTGCTAGGAGATGGCTACACCTTC. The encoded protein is CASSLLGDGYTF.

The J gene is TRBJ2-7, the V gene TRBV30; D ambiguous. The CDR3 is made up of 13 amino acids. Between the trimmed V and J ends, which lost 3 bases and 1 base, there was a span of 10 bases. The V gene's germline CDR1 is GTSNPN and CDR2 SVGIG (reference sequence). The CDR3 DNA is TGTGCCTGGAGGCCCGCGGCGTCCTACGAGCAGTACTTC. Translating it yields CAWRPAASYEQYF.

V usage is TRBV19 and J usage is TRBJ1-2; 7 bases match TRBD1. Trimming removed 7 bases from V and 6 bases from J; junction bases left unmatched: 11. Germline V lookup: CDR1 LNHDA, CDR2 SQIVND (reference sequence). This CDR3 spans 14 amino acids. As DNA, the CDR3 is TGTGCCAGTATCAAAGAAACAGGGGATGATGGCTACACCTTC. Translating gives CASIKETGDDGYTF.

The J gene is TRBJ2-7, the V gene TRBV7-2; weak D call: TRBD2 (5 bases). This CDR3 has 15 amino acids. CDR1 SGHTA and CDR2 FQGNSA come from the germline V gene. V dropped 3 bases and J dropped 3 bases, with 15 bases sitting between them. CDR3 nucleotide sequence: TGTGCCAGCAGCTTCGCCGGAGGTAACGGCTACGAGCAGTACTTC. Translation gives CASSFAGGNGYEQYF.

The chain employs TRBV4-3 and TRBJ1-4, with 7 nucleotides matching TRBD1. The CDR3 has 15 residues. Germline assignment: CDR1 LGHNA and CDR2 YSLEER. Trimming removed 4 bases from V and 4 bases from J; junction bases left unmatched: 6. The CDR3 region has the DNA TGCGCCAGCAGCCCGGACAGGCCCAGTAATGAAAAACTGTTTTTT. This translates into CASSPDRPSNEKLFF.

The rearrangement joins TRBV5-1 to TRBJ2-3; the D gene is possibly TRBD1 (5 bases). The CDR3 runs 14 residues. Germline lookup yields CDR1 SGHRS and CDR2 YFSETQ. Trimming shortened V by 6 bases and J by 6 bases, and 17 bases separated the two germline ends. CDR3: CASTGVGARDTQYF. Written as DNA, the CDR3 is TGCGCCAGCACTGGAGTAGGGGCCCGGGATACGCAGTATTTT.

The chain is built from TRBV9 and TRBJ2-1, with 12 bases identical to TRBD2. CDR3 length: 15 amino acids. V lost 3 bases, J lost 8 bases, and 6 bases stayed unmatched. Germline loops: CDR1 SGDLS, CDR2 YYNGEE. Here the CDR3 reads CASSALAGGWDEQFF. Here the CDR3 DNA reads TGTGCCAGCAGCGCGCTAGCGGGGGGGTGGGATGAGCAGTTCTTC.

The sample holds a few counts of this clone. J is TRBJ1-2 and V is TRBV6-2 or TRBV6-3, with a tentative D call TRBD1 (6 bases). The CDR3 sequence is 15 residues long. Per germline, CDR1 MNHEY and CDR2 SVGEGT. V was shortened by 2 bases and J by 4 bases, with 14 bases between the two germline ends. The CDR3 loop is CASSYVRTEAYGYTF. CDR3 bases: TGTGCCAGCAGTTACGTACGGACAGAAGCCTATGGCTACACCTTC.

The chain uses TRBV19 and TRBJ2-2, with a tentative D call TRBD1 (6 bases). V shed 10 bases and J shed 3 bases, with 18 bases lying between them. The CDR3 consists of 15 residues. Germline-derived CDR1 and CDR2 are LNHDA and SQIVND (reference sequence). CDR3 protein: CATQIDRPYTGELFF. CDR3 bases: TGTGCCACTCAGATCGACAGGCCCTACACCGGGGAGCTGTTTTTT.